These T cell receptor beta chains were read from a single sample in a study of cytomegalovirus exposure and HLA in healthy donors. The protocol was immunoSEQ multiplex PCR, while the TCRdb copy is restricted to in-frame clones and leaves out a portion. The data show some 110,000 clones, and the top ten clones hold 6.8%. Material: PBMCs. These receptors were collected from a middle-aged man in good health and CMV-seropositive. The CDR3 runs from the conserved cysteine through the conserved F or W. The D gene is left open where the match is weak.

- TRBJ2-2 TRBV7-9 CASSLLGGNTGELFF TGTGCCAGCAGCTTATTAGGGGGGAACACCGGGGAGCTGTTTTTT
- TRBJ1-5 TRBV18 CASSPRSGEQPQHF TGTGCCAGCTCACCCAGGTCGGGGGAACAGCCCCAGCATTTT
TRBD2 TRBJ2-4 TRBV5-4 CASSSSGRAPPSAKNIQYF TGTGCCAGCAGCTCTAGCGGGAGGGCCCCCCCTTCGGCCAAAAACATTCAGTACTTC
TRBD2 TRBJ2-1 TRBV18 CASSPTGTSGYNEQFF TGTGCCAGCTCTCCTACCGGGACTAGCGGTTACAATGAGCAGTTCTTC
- TRBJ1-5 TRBV19 CASSIRGNQQPQHF TGTGCCAGTAGTATCAGAGGGAATCAACAGCCCCAGCATTTT
TRBD2 TRBJ2-1 TRBV9 CASSVGAGDGNEQFF TGTGCCAGCAGCGTAGGAGCGGGAGATGGTAATGAGCAGTTCTTC
TRBD2 TRBJ2-5 TRBV2 CASSTTSGSTKTQYF TGTGCCAGCAGCACCACTAGCGGGAGTACGAAGACCCAGTACTTC
- TRBJ2-7 TRBV9 CASSVAASDTYEQYF TGTGCCAGCAGCGTGGCAGCATCAGACACCTACGAGCAGTACTTC
TRBD1 TRBJ2-1 TRBV6-1 CAIDRGLRNEQFF TGTGCCATCGACAGGGGGTTGAGGAATGAGCAGTTCTTC
TRBD2 TRBJ2-5 TRBV25-1 CASSEYPSGAQETQYF TGTGCCAGCAGTGAATATCCTAGCGGGGCCCAAGAGACCCAGTACTTC
TRBD1 TRBJ2-7 TRBV2 CASSGTGGRGPIYEQYF TGTGCCAGCAGTGGGACAGGGGGCCGGGGGCCAATCTACGAGCAGTACTTC
- TRBJ2-7 TRBV6-5 CASSYSRTYEQYF TGTGCCAGCAGTTACTCCCGGACATACGAGCAGTACTTC
- TRBJ2-1 TRBV9 CASSAPDRYNEQFF TGTGCCAGCAGCGCCCCCGACAGGTACAATGAGCAGTTCTTC
- TRBJ2-1 TRBV7-9 CASSSGLYEGDEQFF TGTGCCAGCAGCTCCGGACTTTACGAGGGGGATGAGCAGTTCTTC
- TRBJ1-5 TRBV9 CASSRWGDHQPQHF TGTGCCAGCAGCCGCTGGGGGGACCACCAGCCCCAGCATTTT
- TRBJ2-2 TRBV6-6 CASSYGIIRDTGELFF TGTGCCAGCAGTTACGGCATCATCCGGGACACCGGGGAGCTGTTTTTT
- TRBJ2-5 TRBV21-1 CASSNGDTGAKTQYF TGTGCCAGCAGCAATGGGGACACAGGGGCGAAGACCCAGTACTTC
- TRBJ2-2 TRBV7-7 CASSLVSNTGELFF TGTGCTAGCAGCTTGGTCAGTAACACCGGGGAGCTGTTTTTT
- TRBJ1-1 TRBV12-5 CASGPGTLNTEAFF TGTGCTAGTGGACCGGGGACATTGAACACTGAAGCTTTCTTT
- TRBJ2-1 TRBV18 CASSYSRTYNEQFF TGTGCCAGCTCGTACAGTCGTACGTACAATGAGCAGTTCTTC
TRBD1 TRBJ2-7 TRBV5-1 CASSLEQGNYEQYF TGCGCCAGCAGCTTGGAACAGGGGAACTACGAGCAGTACTTC
TRBD1 TRBJ1-5 TRBV5-6 CASSLKAGGQPQHF TGTGCCAGCAGCTTGAAGGCAGGGGGTCAGCCCCAGCATTTT
TRBD1 TRBJ1-2 TRBV19 CATTGTGGAGYTF TGTGCCACAACCGGGACAGGGGGCGCAGGCTACACCTTC
- TRBJ2-7 TRBV14 CASSRRTLGTAIYEQYF TGTGCCAGCAGCCGGAGGACCCTCGGAACAGCGATCTACGAGCAGTACTTC
- TRBJ2-7 TRBV15 CATSRDEAGPYEQYF TGTGCCACCAGCAGAGATGAGGCAGGGCCCTACGAGCAGTACTTC
TRBD1 TRBJ2-7 TRBV5-6 CASSAQTGTLTYEQYF TGTGCCAGCAGCGCCCAGACAGGGACCTTAACCTACGAGCAGTACTTC
- TRBJ1-1 TRBV7-9 CASSPSGPMNTEAFF TGTGCCAGCAGCCCTTCAGGGCCTATGAACACTGAAGCTTTCTTT
TRBD2 TRBJ2-1 TRBV5-3 CARSLRMTSGLSYNEQFF TGTGCCAGAAGCCTAAGAATGACTAGCGGGCTATCCTACAATGAGCAGTTCTTC
- TRBJ1-1 TRBV6-5 CASSLGGGPNTEAFF TGTGCCAGCAGTCTAGGGGGGGGACCGAACACTGAAGCTTTCTTT
TRBD2 TRBJ2-3 TRBV4-1 CASSTYTSEWADTQYF TGCGCCAGCAGCACCTATACTAGCGAGTGGGCAGATACGCAGTATTTT
TRBD2 TRBJ2-1 TRBV9 CASSPLGGLAGDEQFF TGTGCCAGCAGCCCTCTCGGGGGACTAGCGGGCGATGAGCAGTTCTTC
- TRBJ1-6 TRBV7-9 CASSLAQSPLHF TGTGCCAGCAGCTTAGCACAATCACCCCTCCACTTT
TRBD1 TRBJ2-7 TRBV28 CAIGQGGHEQYF TGTGCCATCGGACAGGGGGGCCACGAGCAGTACTTC
- TRBJ2-7 TRBV28 CASSSSGQSSYEQYF TGTGCCAGCAGTTCGTCAGGCCAGAGCTCCTACGAGCAGTACTTC
- TRBJ2-1 TRBV6-5 CASSEELANEQFF TGTGCCAGCAGTGAGGAGCTGGCCAATGAGCAGTTCTTC
TRBD1 TRBJ2-7 TRBV6-5 CASSLRQGGAYEQYF TGTGCCAGCAGTCTACGACAGGGGGGTGCCTACGAGCAGTACTTC
TRBD1 TRBJ2-5 TRBV27 CASSFSGQGLGEQYF TGTGCCAGCAGTTTCTCGGGACAGGGATTAGGGGAGCAGTACTTC
- TRBJ2-3 TRBV6-1 CASRRDGGDTQYF TGTGCCAGCAGGCGGGACGGGGGAGATACGCAGTATTTT